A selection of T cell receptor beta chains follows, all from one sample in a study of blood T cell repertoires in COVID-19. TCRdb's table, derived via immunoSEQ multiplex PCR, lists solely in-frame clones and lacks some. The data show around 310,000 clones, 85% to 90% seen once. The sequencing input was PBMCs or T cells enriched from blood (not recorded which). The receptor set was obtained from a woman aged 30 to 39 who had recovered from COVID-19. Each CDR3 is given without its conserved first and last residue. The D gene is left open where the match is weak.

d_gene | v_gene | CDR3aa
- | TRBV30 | AWSLLDTQY
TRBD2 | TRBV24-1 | ATSGTRYNNEQF
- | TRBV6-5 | ASSVQSNSPLH
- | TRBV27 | ASSLRSATESNQPQH
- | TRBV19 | ASSIGTRYTYNEQF
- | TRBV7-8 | ASSLFRDFLAYEQY
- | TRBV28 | ASSPKITGSSYNSPLH
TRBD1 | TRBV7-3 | ASSFRTGSDTQY
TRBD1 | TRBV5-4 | ASSPLGQGPYGYT
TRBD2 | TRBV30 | AWGLAGAGAQY
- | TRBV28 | ASGGHRSGNTIY
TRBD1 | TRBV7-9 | ASSSAGGNEKLF
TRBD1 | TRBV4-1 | ASSQIARQGGYTDTQY
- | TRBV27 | ASTKDISYNSPLH
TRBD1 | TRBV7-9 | ASSLDGTGLSEQY
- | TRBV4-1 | ASSQDPESTDTQY